The source of this T cell receptor beta chain is a study of cytomegalovirus exposure and HLA in healthy donors. Trimming stripped 5 bases from V and 7 bases from J, with 11 bases between. Germline V CDR1 and CDR2: LNHNV, YYDKDF (reference sequence). This CDR3 contains 12 residues. PCR employed 60 Vbeta and 13 Jbeta primers. Produced via immunoSEQ multiplex PCR; TCRdb's table is partial and in-frame only. The table includes 70,000 to 95,000 clones, 65% to 85% detected once. Sequencing was carried out using PBMCs. The receptor was isolated from a man over 45 in good health and CMV-seronegative. The V call is TRBV15, the J call TRBJ1-1; D is ambiguous. Here the CDR3 DNA reads TGTGCCACCAGCCGTTACGAGGGTGAAGCTTTCTTT. As protein: CATSRYEGEAFF.